This T cell receptor beta chain stems from a study of T cell responses to AZD1222 COVID-19 vaccine. About the study: Second-dose groups at about 4 or about 12 weeks were pooled.

Repertoires were generated with immunoSEQ multiplex PCR, while TCRdb's copy carries only in-frame clones and drops some. In the table there are approximately 120,000 clones, over 85% of which are singletons. This clone was detected only once. This clonotype was obtained from an adult in good health. The source was peripheral blood, collected on day 0 of AZD1222 vaccination.

The CDR3 DNA follows: TGTGCCAGCAGCCAGCTGGGTGAGACCCAGTACTTC. This codes for CASSQLGETQYF. The chain joins TRBV7-3 to TRBJ2-5; D uncertain. V gave up 5 bases and J gave up 5 bases, with 9 bases separating them. Germline CDR1 reads SGHTA; CDR2 reads FQGTGA. The CDR3 contains 12 residues.